The TCR beta chain under discussion was sequenced for a study of blood T cell repertoires in COVID-19. As for the study in general: Acute and convalescent COVID-19 specimens originated in the United States, Italy and Spain.

Libraries were prepared by immunoSEQ multiplex PCR; TCRdb keeps only in-frame clonotypes and omits some of them. The data contain over 200,000 clones, around 88% of them singletons. The germline V gene encodes CDR1 SGHTA and CDR2 FQGTGA. Trimming removed 1 base from V and 0 bases from J, with 16 bases in between. This CDR3 comprises 18 residues. Sample: peripheral blood. The V call is TRBV7-3, the J call TRBJ2-1; possibly TRBD2 for D (5 bases). This TCR was sampled from a woman in her 50s with acute or convalescent COVID-19. This CDR3 is CASSLSAGFGDSYNEQFF. DNA for the CDR3: TGTGCCAGCAGCTTAAGTGCGGGTTTCGGGGACTCCTACAATGAGCAGTTCTTC.